Below, 7 T cell receptor beta chains from the same sample are listed, as sequenced in a study of cytomegalovirus exposure and HLA in healthy donors (dated by TCRdb to about 2017). Library generation was performed with the immunoSEQ multiplex PCR assay. For the multiplex PCR, a mixture combining 60 forward primers for TCR Vbeta segments and 13 reverse primers for TCR Jbeta segments was used. This immuneACCESS table, as held by TCRdb, lists in-frame sequences with V and J called but not all clones. Of the missing ones, under half trace to an unresolved V gene in checked studies; the others have no known cause. Per the sample table, the count is around 26,000 clones. Roughly a sixth of the sample is held by the ten biggest clonotypes. Specimen: PBMCs. These receptors all stem from a male donor in good health and CMV-seropositive.

V gene TRBV28 combines with J gene TRBJ1-2; 8 bases are shared with TRBD1. V shed 3 bases, J shed 6 bases, and the junction held 9 bases outside the gene matches. Germline assignment: CDR1 MDHEN and CDR2 SYDVKM. This CDR3 region has 15 residues. DNA for the CDR3: TGTGCCAGCAGTTTCGCGGACAGGGTGATAGATGGCTACACCTTC. It specifies CASSFADRVIDGYTF.

The chain has TRBV6-5 and TRBJ2-7; 8 nucleotides align to TRBD2. There are 13 residues in the CDR3. Germline values: CDR1 MNHEY, CDR2 SVGAGI. The V gene end was trimmed by 2 bases and the J gene end by 6 bases; junction bases not matched to a gene: 3. The CDR3 loop reads CASSYGLATEQYF. The CDR3 nucleotides read TGTGCCAGCAGTTACGGACTAGCAACCGAGCAGTACTTC.

The chain employs TRBV7-2 and TRBJ2-6; D gene uncertain. Germline V gene lookup returns CDR1 SGHTA and CDR2 FQGNSA. Trimming shortened V by 5 bases and J by 0 bases, and 5 bases separated the two germline ends. The CDR3 sequence is 14 residues long. CDR3 bases: TGTGCCAGCAGCCGTAGCTCTGGGGCCAACGTCCTGACTTTC. This translates into CASSRSSGANVLTF.

This chain uses TRBV7-9 with TRBJ1-2, with D possibly matching TRBD1 (5 bases). This CDR3 region has 13 residues. Trimming pared 1 base from V and 7 bases from J, leaving 10 bases between. Germline lookup yields CDR1 SEHNR and CDR2 FQNEAQ (reference sequence). The CDR3 bases are TGTGCCAGCAGCTTAGAAACAGGACGTGGCTACACCTTC. Its translation is CASSLETGRGYTF.

Here the CDR3 DNA reads TGTGCCACCAGCAGAAATAGGGGTAACGTCTATGAAGCTGGGGCCAACGTCCTGACTTTC. Amino acids: CATSRNRGNVYEAGANVLTF. The chain joins TRBV15 to TRBJ2-6; D is perhaps TRBD1 (5 bases). The V gene's germline CDR1 is LNHNV and CDR2 YYDKDF (reference sequence). With 2 bases removed from V and 2 bases from J, the gap between germline ends came to 22 bases. CDR3 size: 20 residues.

This chain links TRBV18 with TRBJ1-2; D call uncertain. CDR1 and CDR2 (germline): KGHSH, LQKENI. This CDR3 has 13 amino acids. Trimming removed 1 base from V and 8 bases from J, with 11 bases in between. Written as DNA, the CDR3 is TGTGCCAGCTCACCACAGGCGGTTGAGGGCTACACCTTC. Protein sequence: CASSPQAVEGYTF.

The chain joins TRBV11-2 to TRBJ1-5, with a weak D call TRBD1 (5 bases). CDR1 SGHAT and CDR2 FQNNGV come from the germline V gene. This CDR3 is 15 amino acids long. V was clipped by 4 bases and J by 0 bases, with 10 bases between them. CDR3 in DNA: TGTGCCAGCAGCTCGGGACTAAATAGCAATCAGCCCCAGCATTTT. Its translation is CASSSGLNSNQPQHF. The full variable domain, in which reference TRBV11-2 and TRBJ1-5 provide the parts outside the CDR3, is EAGVAQSPRYKIIEKRQSVAFWCNPISGHATLYWYQQILGQGPKLLIQFQNNGVVDDSQLPKDRFSAERLKGVDSTLKIQPAKLEDSAVYLCASSSGLNSNQPQHFGDGTRLSIL.